The 25 T cell receptor beta chains below were found in one sample sequenced in a study of cytomegalovirus exposure and HLA in healthy donors. PCR primers comprised 60 Vbeta and 13 Jbeta primers. Profiled with immunoSEQ multiplex PCR; TCRdb holds only in-frame clones, not every one. The sample has some 32,000 clones; approximately 90% are singletons. The specimen was PBMCs. All receptors come from a boy aged 5-17 years in good health and CMV-seronegative.

The rearrangement joins TRBV5-6 to TRBJ1-6; D remains unclear. Germline lookup yields CDR1 SGHDT and CDR2 YYEEEE. Trimming removed 5 bases from V and 9 bases from J, with 15 bases in between. The CDR3 is 14 residues long. The CDR3 is CASRTLERGSPLHF. CDR3 sequence (DNA): TGTGCCAGCAGGACCCTAGAGCGAGGTTCACCCCTCCACTTT.

The J gene is TRBJ1-2, the V gene TRBV7-2; 9 bases fit TRBD1. With V trimmed by 1 base and J by 8 bases, 5 bases remained unmatched. Germline CDR1 and CDR2: SGHTA and FQGNSA. The length of the CDR3 is 14 residues. Here the CDR3 reads CASSLDRGQGGYTF. CDR3 bases: TGTGCCAGCAGCTTAGACAGGGGGCAGGGGGGCTACACCTTC.

The rearrangement links TRBV27 to TRBJ2-7; 9 bases line up with TRBD1. The CDR3 runs 14 residues. V trimming: 6 bases; J trimming: 4 bases; junction bases outside the gene matches: 7. Germline V lookup: CDR1 MNHEY, CDR2 SMNVEV (reference sequence). The CDR3 loop is CASSPGQGGYEQYF. CDR3 DNA: TGTGCCAGCAGCCCGGGACAGGGTGGGTACGAGCAGTACTTC.

This chain uses TRBV14 with TRBJ1-1; no firm D call. Germline CDR1 is SGHDN and CDR2 is FVKESK. This CDR3 has 14 residues. Trimming removed 2 bases from V and 1 base from J, with 8 bases in between. CDR3 in amino acids: CASSQQHQNTEAFF. CDR3 nucleotides: TGTGCCAGCAGCCAACAACATCAGAACACTGAAGCTTTCTTT.

The chain couples TRBV7-2 to TRBJ1-2, with D unclear. The CDR3 is 15 residues long. The germline gives CDR1 SGHTA, CDR2 FQGNSA. V gave up 5 bases and J gave up 4 bases, with 17 bases separating them. The CDR3 here is CASSPSWAATYGYTF. CDR3 nucleotide sequence: TGTGCCAGCAGCCCCTCATGGGCCGCTACCTATGGCTACACCTTC.

This clone has more than one count but fewer than ten. This chain joins TRBV7-9 and TRBJ2-1, with 10 bases identical to TRBD2. This CDR3 is built from 15 residues. V lost 5 bases and J lost 5; bases outside the gene matches: 6. CDR1 is SEHNR, CDR2 FQNEAQ, per germline (reference sequence). The CDR3 DNA reads as TGTGCCAGCAGCCTCCGGACTAGCGGAGACAATGAGCAGTTCTTC. Its protein product is CASSLRTSGDNEQFF.

The chain links TRBV11-2 to TRBJ2-7; the match to TRBD1 covers 12 bases. V dropped 3 bases and J dropped 7; count of bases not matched to a gene: 10. The CDR3 spans 16 residues. Germline V gene lookup returns CDR1 SGHAT and CDR2 FQNNGV. CDR3 amino acids: CASSFDLGQGAREQYF. The DNA for the CDR3 is TGTGCCAGCAGCTTCGATTTGGGACAGGGGGCGAGGGAGCAGTACTTC.

This chain uses TRBV5-1 with TRBJ2-3, with 13 positions matching TRBD2. Germline V lookup: CDR1 SGHRS, CDR2 YFSETQ. V shed 3 bases and J 6 bases; nucleotides not matched to a gene: 7. The CDR3 is made up of 16 amino acids. CDR3 in DNA: TGCGCCAGCAGCTCAGTACTAGCGGGGGGGCCGGATACGCAGTATTTT. As protein: CASSSVLAGGPDTQYF.

The table lists this clone with a count of one. V and J are TRBV7-2 and TRBJ2-1; no clear D. The germline V gene encodes CDR1 SGHTA and CDR2 FQGNSA. This CDR3 is 11 amino acids long. V was pared by 2 bases and J by 8 bases, with 4 bases between. The chain's CDR3 is CASSLLYEQFF. The CDR3 DNA reads TGTGCCAGCAGCTTACTCTATGAGCAGTTCTTC.

V is TRBV5-4 and J is TRBJ1-2; no clear D. Trimming cost V 3 bases and J 4 bases, with 7 bases left between them. In germline, CDR1 is SGHNT, CDR2 YYREEE (reference sequence). The CDR3 extends over 12 amino acids. CDR3: CASSSNSYGYTF. In DNA, the CDR3 is TGTGCCAGCAGCTCAAATTCCTATGGCTACACCTTC.

The chain uses TRBV4-2 and TRBJ1-2; D gene unclear. Germline V gives CDR1 LGHNA, CDR2 YNFKEQ. Trimming shortened V by 1 base and J by 2 bases, and 8 bases separated the two germline ends. The CDR3 sequence is 14 residues long. CDR3: CASSQGAENYGYTF. The CDR3 DNA is TGTGCCAGCAGCCAAGGGGCAGAGAACTATGGCTACACCTTC.

A few counts support this clone. The rearrangement links TRBV19 to TRBJ2-6; no clear D. The CDR3 is 17 amino acids. The V end was cut by 1 base, the J end by 0 bases, with 10 bases between. Germline V gives CDR1 LNHDA, CDR2 SQIVND (reference sequence). The CDR3 here is CASSIVRGVSGANVLTF. The CDR3 nucleotides are TGTGCCAGTAGTATAGTGCGAGGTGTCTCTGGGGCCAACGTCCTGACTTTC.

CDR3 DNA sequence: TGTGCCAGCAGCGACGGGACAGGGGGCCATAACGAGCAGTACTTC. The encoded protein is CASSDGTGGHNEQYF. V and J are TRBV9 and TRBJ2-7, with 12 bases fitting TRBD1. The CDR3 length is 15 residues. The germline V gene has CDR1 SGDLS and CDR2 YYNGEE. Unmatched junction bases numbered 6, after V lost 3 bases and J lost 5 bases.

V gene TRBV11-3 combines with J gene TRBJ2-5; 13 bases are shared with TRBD2. Germline CDR1 and CDR2: SGHNT and YENEEA. The CDR3 sequence is 16 residues long. Trimming took 1 base from V and 4 from J; bases not matched to a gene: 3. CDR3 in amino acids: CASSLGTSGGIETQYF. The CDR3 DNA sequence: TGTGCCAGCAGCTTAGGGACTAGCGGGGGTATAGAGACCCAGTACTTC.

J is TRBJ2-1 and V is TRBV11-2, with 7 nucleotides matching TRBD2. The CDR3 length is 16 residues. Germline V gene data show CDR1 as SGHAT and CDR2 as FQNNGV. After removal of 2 bases from V and 0 bases from J, the junction contained 4 bases not matched to a gene. CDR3 bases: TGTGCCAGCAGCTTAATCACTAGCGTCTCCTACAATGAGCAGTTCTTC. Translation gives CASSLITSVSYNEQFF.

The chain uses TRBV19 and TRBJ1-1; tentative D call: TRBD1 (5 bases). CDR1 is LNHDA, CDR2 SQIVND, per germline (reference sequence). Trimming took 1 base from V and 5 from J, leaving 14 bases between them. The CDR3 sequence is 15 residues long. The CDR3, as DNA: TGTGCCAGTAGTATAGTGGGCAGGGAGGGAACTGAAGCTTTCTTT. Translating gives CASSIVGREGTEAFF.

The V and J genes are TRBV28 and TRBJ2-5, with TRBD2 identical over 9 bases. V lost 2 bases and J lost 5; bases outside the gene matches: 6. This CDR3 comprises 15 residues. Germline CDR1 reads MDHEN; CDR2 reads SYDVKM. The DNA of the CDR3 is TGTGCCAGCAGTTTAGCACTAGCGGGCGGCGAGACCCAGTACTTC. Encoded protein: CASSLALAGGETQYF.

V gene TRBV15 combines with J gene TRBJ2-7; a weak D match, TRBD1 (6 bases). Germline CDR1 and CDR2: LNHNV and YYDKDF (reference sequence). This CDR3 spans 15 amino acids. The V end lost 3 bases, the J end lost 0 bases, and 12 bases lay between the germline ends. The CDR3 loop is CATSSRRTASYEQYF. The CDR3 bases are TGTGCCACCAGCAGTCGGCGGACAGCCTCCTACGAGCAGTACTTC.

V and J are TRBV7-2 and TRBJ2-3; D remains ambiguous. The germline gives CDR1 SGHTA, CDR2 FQGNSA. Between the trimmed V and J ends, which lost 5 bases and 0 bases, there was a span of 15 bases. The CDR3 has 16 residues. The CDR3 sequence is CASSPLGPSSTDTQYF. The CDR3 nucleotides are TGTGCCAGCAGCCCCCTCGGTCCGTCTAGCACAGATACGCAGTATTTT.

The chain links TRBV27 to TRBJ1-6; 10 bases are a match to TRBD1. Germline V gene sequence: CDR1 MNHEY, CDR2 SMNVEV (reference sequence). J lost 7 bases, V lost 2 bases, and 2 bases had no gene match. The CDR3 loop spans 15 amino acids. Written as DNA, the CDR3 is TGTGCCAGCAGTTTAGTGGGACAGGGGAATTCACCCCTCCACTTT. Its protein is CASSLVGQGNSPLHF.

DNA for the CDR3: TGTGCCAGTAGTATGGGGACAGGGTTTTCACCCCTCCACTTT. Translating gives CASSMGTGFSPLHF. V usage is TRBV19 and J usage is TRBJ1-6; 9 bases are a match to TRBD1. This CDR3 has 14 residues. Trimming at V came to 3 bases and at J to 9 bases, leaving 3 bases not matched to a gene. CDR1 and CDR2 (germline): LNHDA, SQIVND (reference sequence).

The rearrangement links TRBV27 to TRBJ1-2, with 7 nucleotides matching TRBD1. CDR3 length: 13 residues. V shed 3 bases and J 6 bases; nucleotides not matched to a gene: 4. The V gene's germline CDR1 is MNHEY and CDR2 SMNVEV (reference sequence). CDR3 DNA sequence: TGTGCCAGCAGTTTTGGGACAGCCCATGGCTACACCTTC. Protein sequence: CASSFGTAHGYTF.

This sequence joins TRBV5-4 and TRBJ2-7; D perhaps matches TRBD2 (5 bases). The V gene's germline CDR1 is SGHNT and CDR2 YYREEE (reference sequence). The V and J ends lost 3 bases and 3 bases respectively, with 10 bases between them. This CDR3 region has 13 residues. The CDR3 spells CASSWELGYEQYF. The CDR3 coding sequence is TGTGCCAGCAGCTGGGAGTTAGGCTACGAGCAGTACTTC.

The chain couples TRBV19 to TRBJ1-1; D is undetermined. Trimming pared 5 bases from V and 1 base from J, leaving 11 bases between. The CDR3 is 14 residues long. Per the germline V gene, CDR1 is LNHDA and CDR2 is SQIVND (reference sequence). In nucleotides, the CDR3 is TGTGCCAGTAGTGCTTGGGAGGGGAACACTGAAGCTTTCTTT. It encodes CASSAWEGNTEAFF.

For the CDR3, the DNA is TGCGCCAGCAGCTTAAGGCAGGGCGGTTACGAGCAGTACTTC. Residues: CASSLRQGGYEQYF. This chain uses TRBV5-1 with TRBJ2-7, with D possibly TRBD1 on 5 matching bases. V was cut by 2 bases and J by 4 bases, with 13 bases left in between. Germline CDR1 SGHRS, CDR2 YFSETQ. This CDR3 has 14 residues.